One and the same sample provided the 14 T cell receptor beta chains below, sequenced in a study of identical twins. Each CDR3 protein is one row after TCRdb ran MiXCR on the 5' RACE reads. The sample has 300,000 to 400,000 distinct CDR3 sequences, around an eighth seen once; the top ten hold approximately 7.6%. The data also belong to a second study, concerning yellow fever vaccine responses in identical twins.

The sample was CD8+ T cells sorted from blood. The receptors were sampled from a woman aged 18-29 years in good health.

This clonotype was observed many times. The chain links TRBV3-1 to TRBJ2-1; TRBD2 matches at 11 bases. From germline, CDR1 is LGHDT and CDR2 YNNKEL (reference sequence). CDR3 length: 17 residues. V gave up 4 bases and J gave up 4 bases; unmatched junction bases: 9. This CDR3 is CASSPRTSGPTYNEQFF. CDR3 sequence (DNA): TGTGCCAGCAGCCCTAGGACTAGCGGGCCCACGTACAATGAGCAGTTCTTC.

The gene calls are TRBV13 and TRBJ2-2, with 9 bases fitting TRBD2. Germline-derived CDR1 and CDR2 are PRHDT and FYEKMQ (reference sequence). The V gene end was trimmed by 3 bases and the J gene end by 6 bases; junction bases not matched to a gene: 2. The CDR3 spans 14 residues. Here the CDR3 reads CASSFSGRAGELFF. The CDR3, as DNA: TGTGCCAGCAGCTTTAGCGGGAGAGCCGGGGAGCTGTTTTTT.

The chain combines TRBV29-1 with TRBJ1-1; D might be TRBD1 (6 bases). CDR3 length: 11 residues. The germline V and J ends were trimmed by 6 bases and 3 bases, with 8 bases remaining between them. The germline gives CDR1 SQVTM, CDR2 ANQGSEA. DNA for the CDR3: TGCAGCGTCGCAGGGGACACTGAAGCTTTCTTT. Its protein is CSVAGDTEAFF. Complete variable domain (other parts from reference TRBV29-1 and TRBJ1-1): SAVISQKPSRDICQRGTSLTIQCQVDSQVTMMFWYRQQPGQSLTLIATANQGSEATYESGFVIDKFPISRPNLTFSTLTVSNMSPEDSSIYLCSVAGDTEAFFGQGTRLTVV.

This clonotype turned up a few times. The J gene is TRBJ2-5, the V gene TRBV24-1; the D gene could be TRBD1 or TRBD2 (5 bases each). The CDR3 covers 16 residues. Germline assignment: CDR1 KGHDR and CDR2 SFDVKD. V shed 3 bases and J shed 5 bases, with 18 bases lying between them. In nucleotides, the CDR3 is TGTGCCACCAGTGATCCACCGTTGGGGGACGTGGAGACCCAGTACTTC. Encoded protein: CATSDPPLGDVETQYF.

This clonotype was seen many times. The chain carries TRBV4-1 and TRBJ2-1; no definite D call. Trimming shortened V by 4 bases and J by 6 bases, and 10 bases separated the two germline ends. The CDR3 totals 13 residues. Germline assignment: CDR1 MGHRA and CDR2 YSYEKL. CDR3 sequence: CASSLSFTNEQFF. Here the CDR3 DNA reads TGCGCCAGCAGCCTCTCGTTTACCAATGAGCAGTTCTTC.

This sequence joins TRBV20-1 and TRBJ1-2, with a tentative D call TRBD1 (6 bases). V was pared by 5 bases and J by 5 bases, with 12 bases between. Germline CDR1 reads DFQATT; CDR2 reads SNEGSKA (reference sequence). This CDR3 region has 12 residues. CDR3 DNA sequence: TGCAGTGCTCGGGGGCTCGGATATGGCTACACCTTC. This translates into CSARGLGYGYTF.

This clonotype occurred a few times. DNA for the CDR3: TGTGCCAGCAGTTATGGGGGTGGTACTAATGAAAAACTGTTTTTT. The encoded protein is CASSYGGGTNEKLFF. The chain uses TRBV6-5 and TRBJ1-4, with D possibly TRBD1 on 5 matching bases. CDR3 length equals 15 residues. Germline V gene lookup returns CDR1 MNHEY and CDR2 SVGAGI. With 3 bases removed from V and 2 bases from J, the gap between germline ends came to 10 bases.

This clonotype has at least ten counts. The gene calls are TRBV20-1 and TRBJ1-5, with 7 bases that match TRBD1. Per the germline V gene, CDR1 is DFQATT and CDR2 is SNEGSKA (reference sequence). Trimming cost V 6 bases and J 2 bases; bases outside gene matches: 13. The CDR3 loop spans 16 amino acids. The CDR3 loop is CSARSDRDTGNQPQHF. As DNA, the CDR3 is TGCAGTGCCCGAAGTGACAGGGATACAGGCAATCAGCCCCAGCATTTT.

Ten or more counts support this clonotype. The chain combines TRBV6-1 with TRBJ2-3; 8 nucleotides align to TRBD2. V trimming: 4 bases; J trimming: 0 bases; junction bases outside the gene matches: 6. Germline V gene sequence: CDR1 MNHNS, CDR2 SASEGT. This CDR3 has 16 residues. In DNA form, the CDR3 reads TGTGCCAGCAGTGCCACTAGCGGAACTAGCACAGATACGCAGTATTTT. It translates to CASSATSGTSTDTQYF.

This clonotype was counted ten times or more. V gene TRBV14 combines with J gene TRBJ1-4, with D hard to call. This CDR3 region has 16 residues. CDR1 is SGHDN and CDR2 is FVKESK in the germline V gene. The germline V and J ends were trimmed by 0 bases and 3 bases, with 11 bases remaining between them. CDR3 DNA sequence: TGTGCCAGCAGCCAAGATGTCGGCAGATCTAATGAAAAACTGTTTTTT. Translating gives CASSQDVGRSNEKLFF.

This clonotype showed up just a few times. This chain joins TRBV5-5 and TRBJ2-7; TRBD2 agrees at 12 bases. The CDR3 contains 15 residues. Germline trimming cut 5 bases from V and 5 bases from J; bases unmatched to any gene: 8. Germline loops: CDR1 SGHKS, CDR2 YYEKEE (reference sequence). CDR3 residues: CASRTLAGGPNEQYF. DNA for the CDR3: TGTGCCAGCAGAACCCTAGCGGGAGGGCCTAACGAGCAGTACTTC.

This chain connects TRBV28 to TRBJ1-1; D is perhaps TRBD1 (5 bases). Trimming removed 7 bases from V and 3 bases from J, with 12 bases in between. The CDR3 loop spans 13 amino acids. Germline-derived CDR1 and CDR2 are MDHEN and SYDVKM. The CDR3 sequence: CASTSWGDTEAFF. For the CDR3, the DNA is TGTGCCAGCACCTCATGGGGGGACACTGAAGCTTTCTTT.

This clonotype was seen more than once but under ten times. The chain has TRBV3-1 and TRBJ2-2, with 7 bases fitting TRBD1. Trimming at V came to 1 base and at J to 6 bases, leaving 14 bases not matched to a gene. Germline assignment: CDR1 LGHDT and CDR2 YNNKEL (reference sequence). The CDR3 has 18 amino acids. The CDR3 bases are TGTGCCAGCAGCCAAGGTCCCGCCCGACAGGGAGTCGCCGGGGAGCTGTTTTTT. As protein: CASSQGPARQGVAGELFF.

This clonotype was counted many times. This chain connects TRBV6-2 or TRBV6-3 to TRBJ2-2; maybe TRBD2 (6 bases). CDR3 length equals 15 residues. Germline loops: CDR1 MNHEY, CDR2 SVGEGT. Trimming left V 2 bases short and J 2 bases short, with 9 bases between. DNA of the CDR3: TGTGCCAGCAGTTACGGCGGGGAAAACACCGGGGAGCTGTTTTTT. It codes for CASSYGGENTGELFF.